The 30 T cell receptor beta chains listed next were all sequenced from one sample in a study of T cell changes during pregnancy in multiple sclerosis. The repertoire was sequenced with immunoSEQ multiplex PCR; TCRdb's copy has only in-frame clones and lacks some. The table includes about 66,000 clones, approximately 90% detected once. The material was peripheral blood, obtained in the third trimester of pregnancy. Every receptor here comes from a female donor with multiple sclerosis, enrolled in a pregnancy study.

The chain has TRBV2 and TRBJ2-5; 7 bases agree with TRBD2. Germline CDR1 is SNHLY and CDR2 is FYNNEI. The length of the CDR3 is 15 residues. V lost 6 bases to trimming and J lost 4 bases; unmatched junction nucleotides: 11. CDR3 region: CASRTTSIIGETQYF. Here the CDR3 DNA reads TGTGCCAGCAGGACGACTAGCATTATAGGAGAGACCCAGTACTTC.

The chain is built from TRBV7-2 and TRBJ2-1; 13 bases map to TRBD2. Unmatched junction bases numbered 4, after V lost 2 bases and J lost 9 bases. This CDR3 contains 15 residues. Germline loops: CDR1 SGHTA, CDR2 FQGNSA. The CDR3 reads CASSLRTSGSSEQFF. Written as DNA, the CDR3 is TGTGCCAGCAGCTTAAGGACTAGCGGGAGTAGTGAGCAGTTCTTC.

V and J are TRBV2 and TRBJ2-7; D unresolved. Trimming cost V 2 bases and J 6 bases, with 11 bases left between them. The CDR3 runs to 13 residues. The germline V gene encodes CDR1 SNHLY and CDR2 FYNNEI. CDR3 in DNA: TGTGCCAGCAGTGAATCTCGTACAAGCGAGCAGTACTTC. It specifies CASSESRTSEQYF.

V gene TRBV7-9 combines with J gene TRBJ2-1, with 9 bases lining up with TRBD1. The V gene end was trimmed by 2 bases and the J gene end by 5 bases; junction bases not matched to a gene: 4. Germline CDR1 and CDR2: SEHNR and FQNEAQ (reference sequence). The CDR3 loop spans 15 amino acids. Here the CDR3 reads CASSLQGQGDNEQFF. CDR3 DNA sequence: TGTGCCAGCAGCTTACAGGGACAGGGAGACAATGAGCAGTTCTTC.

This clone was detected only a few times. The chain couples TRBV7-8 to TRBJ1-6; D not certain. Between the trimmed V and J ends, which lost 5 bases and 8 bases, there was a span of 10 bases. The CDR3 runs to 13 residues. Germline loops: CDR1 SGHVS, CDR2 FQNEAQ. CDR3 residues: CASSKAGYSPLHF. Here the CDR3 DNA reads TGTGCCAGCAGCAAAGCAGGTTATTCACCCCTCCACTTT.

In this sample, this clone turned up a few times. V is TRBV23-1 and J is TRBJ1-1; D is unresolved. TRBV23-1 is flagged as an ORF with uncertain function. V lost 3 bases and J lost 0, with 11 bases in between. The CDR3 runs 15 residues. CDR3 protein: CASSQRGQMNTEAFF. Here the CDR3 DNA reads TGCGCCAGCAGTCAGCGAGGGCAGATGAACACTGAAGCTTTCTTT.

This chain joins TRBV9 and TRBJ2-2; D is uncertain. The CDR3 runs to 14 residues. The ends were cut back, 0 bases at V and 3 bases at J, with 6 bases in the middle. Germline V CDR1 and CDR2: SGDLS, YYNGEE. In nucleotides, the CDR3 is TGTGCCAGCAGCGTAGGCGTCGACACCGGGGAGCTGTTTTTT. It codes for CASSVGVDTGELFF.

V and J are TRBV18 and TRBJ2-1, with D maybe TRBD2 (6 bases). The germline V gene encodes CDR1 KGHSH and CDR2 LQKENI. Trimming took off 6 bases at V and 0 bases at J, with 12 bases between the two ends. The CDR3 spans 15 residues. The CDR3 here is CASSARGSSYNEQFF. CDR3 in DNA: TGTGCCAGCTCTGCTCGGGGGAGCTCCTACAATGAGCAGTTCTTC.

The chain uses TRBV4-3 and TRBJ1-5; D unresolved. The V end was cut by 6 bases, the J end by 1 base, with 10 bases between. CDR3 length: 14 residues. Germline-derived CDR1 and CDR2 are LGHNA and YSLEER. The CDR3 bases are TGCGCCAGCAGTCTGGCGGGGAGCAATCAGCCCCAGCATTTT. Translating gives CASSLAGSNQPQHF.

The chain links TRBV7-9 to TRBJ2-5, with 7 bases aligning to TRBD2. Germline V lookup: CDR1 SEHNR, CDR2 FQNEAQ (reference sequence). V trimming: 5 bases; J trimming: 5 bases; junction bases outside the gene matches: 8. This CDR3 has 14 amino acids. The CDR3 DNA reads TGTGCCAGCAGCCCTGAGCGGGGATGGGAGACCCAGTACTTC. Translated: CASSPERGWETQYF.

CDR3 amino acids: CASTLATGDTQYF. The CDR3 DNA reads TGTGCCAGCACCCTGGCGACCGGGGATACGCAGTATTTT. The rearrangement links TRBV13 to TRBJ2-3; D call uncertain. V lost 7 bases and J lost 6, with 14 bases in between. CDR3 length: 13 amino acids. Per the germline V gene, CDR1 is PRHDT and CDR2 is FYEKMQ (reference sequence).

V gene TRBV30 combines with J gene TRBJ1-2; 9 bases agree with TRBD1. Unmatched junction bases numbered 10, after V lost 3 bases and J lost 8 bases. The CDR3 length is 14 residues. Germline V gene lookup returns CDR1 GTSNPN and CDR2 SVGIG (reference sequence). The CDR3 coding sequence is TGTGCCTGGAGCTTACAGGGGGCCGCGACCGGCTACACCTTC. Its protein product is CAWSLQGAATGYTF.

The chain combines TRBV2 with TRBJ2-6; 9 positions agree with TRBD1. The germline V gene encodes CDR1 SNHLY and CDR2 FYNNEI. This CDR3 comprises 15 residues. V shed 9 bases and J 3 bases; nucleotides not matched to a gene: 6. As DNA, the CDR3 is TGTGCCAGAGGGGACAGGGAAGATGGGGCCAACGTCCTGACTTTC. Translated: CARGDREDGANVLTF.

The chain combines TRBV5-6 with TRBJ1-2; D is perhaps TRBD1 (6 bases). The V end lost 6 bases, the J end lost 5 bases, and 14 bases lay between the germline ends. Per the germline V gene, CDR1 is SGHDT and CDR2 is YYEEEE. This CDR3 region has 13 residues. The CDR3, as DNA: TGTGCCAGCATATATAGAGGGGGATATGGCTACACCTTC. This gives the protein CASIYRGGYGYTF.

The chain combines TRBV27 with TRBJ2-1; the D gene is possibly TRBD1 (7 bases). Germline values: CDR1 MNHEY, CDR2 SMNVEV (reference sequence). The ends were cut back, 0 bases at V and 2 bases at J, with 11 bases in the middle. This CDR3 contains 16 residues. Here the CDR3 DNA reads TGTGCCAGCAGTTTATCAGGAGGGGGCCCCTACAATGAGCAGTTCTTC. Protein sequence: CASSLSGGGPYNEQFF.

This clone was detected a few times. The chain has TRBV6-1 and TRBJ1-2, with D maybe TRBD1 (5 bases). The CDR3 totals 14 residues. Germline CDR1 and CDR2: MNHNS and SASEGT. Trimming removed 3 bases from V and 4 bases from J, with 12 bases in between. CDR3 bases: TGTGCCAGCAGTGAGGGGGGACTGAGCTATGGCTACACCTTC. Translating it yields CASSEGGLSYGYTF.

The chain recombines TRBV2 with TRBJ1-1, with a tentative D call TRBD1 (5 bases). The CDR3 is made up of 13 amino acids. CDR1 SNHLY and CDR2 FYNNEI come from the germline V gene. The V end lost 7 bases, the J end lost 4 bases, and 13 bases lay between the germline ends. The CDR3 protein is CASTTGGGTEAFF. CDR3 coding DNA: TGTGCCAGCACCACCGGGGGAGGCACTGAAGCTTTCTTT.

This clone was seen more than once but under ten times. V is TRBV11-2 and J is TRBJ2-7; D unresolved. The CDR3 is 14 amino acids. Germline V lookup: CDR1 SGHAT, CDR2 FQNNGV. Trimming took off 1 base at V and 3 bases at J, with 10 bases between the two ends. Here the CDR3 reads CASSLALFSYEQYF. DNA of the CDR3: TGTGCCAGCAGCTTAGCTCTCTTTAGCTACGAGCAGTACTTC.

The chain uses TRBV4-2 and TRBJ2-7; TRBD2 aligns across 11 bases. Germline V CDR1 and CDR2: LGHNA, YNFKEQ. With V trimmed by 2 bases and J by 6 bases, 12 bases remained unmatched. This CDR3 region has 17 residues. This chain's CDR3 is CASSQPSLSGRAFEQYF. As DNA, the CDR3 is TGTGCCAGCAGCCAACCTTCTCTTAGCGGGAGGGCGTTCGAGCAGTACTTC.

DNA for the CDR3: TGTGCCAGCAGACGCCTAGCGGGAGGGTTCATTGACACAGATACGCAGTATTTT. Translated: CASRRLAGGFIDTDTQYF. The V gene is TRBV2, the J gene TRBJ2-3; 12 nucleotides align to TRBD2. V lost 6 bases, J lost 2 bases, and 12 bases stayed unmatched. This CDR3 contains 18 residues. The germline V gene encodes CDR1 SNHLY and CDR2 FYNNEI.

The chain uses TRBV11-3 and TRBJ1-1; D gene uncertain. This CDR3 has 12 residues. Germline-derived CDR1 and CDR2 are SGHNT and YENEEA. V lost 5 bases and J lost 1, with 5 bases in between. CDR3 in DNA: TGTGCCAGCAGCCGGGGGAACACTGAAGCTTTCTTT. Its translation is CASSRGNTEAFF.

The chain carries TRBV7-9 and TRBJ1-2; possibly TRBD1 for D (6 bases). This CDR3 comprises 14 residues. The V and J ends lost 5 bases and 5 bases respectively, with 15 bases between them. Germline V gene sequence: CDR1 SEHNR, CDR2 FQNEAQ (reference sequence). CDR3 DNA sequence: TGTGCCAGCAGCCCGACCGGGACACAATATGGCTACACCTTC. Its translation: CASSPTGTQYGYTF.

V and J are TRBV11-2 and TRBJ1-3; D gene unclear. The CDR3 extends over 16 amino acids. V was trimmed by 2 bases and J by 5 bases, leaving 16 bases between them. The V gene's germline CDR1 is SGHAT and CDR2 FQNNGV. The CDR3 DNA reads TGTGCCAGCAGCTTACCCCGGGGTCGTATTAGAAACACCATATATTTT. Translating gives CASSLPRGRIRNTIYF. The whole variable domain, filled in from reference TRBV11-2 and TRBJ1-3, reads EAGVAQSPRYKIIEKRQSVAFWCNPISGHATLYWYQQILGQGPKLLIQFQNNGVVDDSQLPKDRFSAERLKGVDSTLKIQPAKLEDSAVYLCASSLPRGRIRNTIYFGEGSWLTVV.

The rearrangement joins TRBV18 to TRBJ1-2, with D tentatively TRBD1 (6 bases). The germline gives CDR1 KGHSH, CDR2 LQKENI. The CDR3 spans 14 residues. V was trimmed by 5 bases and J by 4 bases, leaving 14 bases between them. The CDR3 DNA reads TGTGCCAGCTCAGGTACAGGGCCCCTCTATGGCTACACCTTC. This encodes CASSGTGPLYGYTF.

The chain joins TRBV19 to TRBJ2-3; 8 bases align to TRBD1. The CDR3 covers 18 residues. Trimming cost V 3 bases and J 0 bases; bases outside gene matches: 11. Germline CDR1 and CDR2: LNHDA and SQIVND (reference sequence). Here the CDR3 reads CASSIGWTGRTSTDTQYF. The CDR3 nucleotides read TGTGCCAGTAGTATTGGTTGGACAGGGCGAACTAGCACAGATACGCAGTATTTT. Full variable domain (outside the CDR3, taken from reference TRBV19 and TRBJ2-3): DGGITQSPKYLFRKEGQNVTLSCEQNLNHDAMYWYRQDPGQGLRLIYYSQIVNDFQKGDIAEGYSVSREKKESFPLTVTSAQKNPTAFYLCASSIGWTGRTSTDTQYFGPGTRLTVL.

This chain uses TRBV6-5 with TRBJ2-5, with a possible D match to TRBD2 (6 bases). The V end lost 5 bases, the J end lost 1 base, and 8 bases lay between the germline ends. Germline CDR1 reads MNHEY; CDR2 reads SVGAGI. The CDR3 consists of 13 residues. CDR3 nucleotide sequence: TGTGCCAGCAGTCGGGAGATCCAAGAGACCCAGTACTTC. Protein: CASSREIQETQYF.

The chain joins TRBV5-8 to TRBJ2-7; a weak D match, TRBD2 (6 bases). Germline assignment: CDR1 SGHTS and CDR2 YDEGEE. Trimming stripped 4 bases from V and 5 bases from J, with 19 bases between. The CDR3 consists of 15 residues. In nucleotides, the CDR3 is TGTGCCAGCAGCAACCGTTACGGGGGTGGTGACGAGCAGTACTTC. This codes for CASSNRYGGGDEQYF.

This chain connects TRBV7-9 to TRBJ2-5; maybe TRBD2 (6 bases). Trimming left V 6 bases short and J 9 bases short, with 23 bases between. Germline assignment: CDR1 SEHNR and CDR2 FQNEAQ (reference sequence). This CDR3 is built from 15 residues. The CDR3 DNA reads as TGTGCCAGCAGACCAACTGTTGCGGGCTCGGGGGCCCAGTACTTC. Translation: CASRPTVAGSGAQYF. The variable domain in full, with the rest retrieved from reference TRBV7-9 and TRBJ2-5, is DTGVSQNPRHKITKRGQNVTFRCDPISEHNRLYWYRQTLGQGPEFLTYFQNEAQLEKSRLLSDRFSAERPKGSFSTLEIQRTEQGDSAMYLCASRPTVAGSGAQYFGPGTRLLVL.

The V gene is TRBV6-1, the J gene TRBJ1-1; D is perhaps TRBD1 (5 bases). The CDR3 is made up of 13 amino acids. Trimming left V 6 bases short and J 2 bases short, with 10 bases between. Per germline, CDR1 MNHNS and CDR2 SASEGT. The CDR3, as DNA: TGTGCCAGCAGGCGACAGAGTAACACTGAAGCTTTCTTT. It encodes CASRRQSNTEAFF.

This clone occurred once. V usage is TRBV5-4 and J usage is TRBJ2-2, with D possibly being TRBD1 (5 bases). The V and J ends lost 4 bases and 0 bases respectively, with 10 bases between them. Germline V gene lookup returns CDR1 SGHNT and CDR2 YYREEE (reference sequence). The CDR3 consists of 15 residues. The CDR3 region is CASSPGHANTGELFF. CDR3 coding DNA: TGTGCCAGCAGCCCTGGACACGCGAACACCGGGGAGCTGTTTTTT.